These 18 T cell receptor beta chains were sequenced from one sample in a study of cytomegalovirus exposure and HLA in healthy donors. Primers included in the PCR were 60 Vbeta and 13 Jbeta primers. Here immunoSEQ multiplex PCR was the method, and the copy in TCRdb shows in-frame clones only, minus some. The sample shows fewer than 85,000 clones, roughly 76% of them seen only once. The sequenced material came from PBMCs. The receptors shown here come from a male donor in good health and CMV-seropositive.

The V gene is TRBV30, the J gene TRBJ2-3; D possibly corresponds to TRBD2 (6 bases). Germline V gene data show CDR1 as GTSNPN and CDR2 as SVGIG (reference sequence). The CDR3 totals 14 residues. V gave up 3 bases and J gave up 2 bases, with 12 bases separating them. The CDR3 region has the DNA TGTGCCTGGAGACCGGACTACTTCACAGATACGCAGTATTTT. Protein: CAWRPDYFTDTQYF.

The chain joins TRBV27 to TRBJ2-7; 10 bases match TRBD1. With V trimmed by 5 bases and J by 7 bases, 17 bases remained unmatched. This CDR3 contains 17 residues. Germline values: CDR1 MNHEY, CDR2 SMNVEV (reference sequence). The CDR3 spells CASSPPRGGTGAREQYF. DNA of the CDR3: TGTGCCAGCAGTCCGCCTAGGGGTGGGACAGGGGCGCGGGAGCAGTACTTC.

The gene calls are TRBV5-6 and TRBJ2-1; TRBD2 agrees at 15 bases. The germline CDR1 and CDR2 sequences are SGHDT and YYEEEE. The trim removed 3 bases at V and 4 bases at J, leaving 5 bases unmatched. The CDR3 has 17 amino acids. In DNA, the CDR3 is TGTGCCAGCAGCTACCGGACTAGCGGGAGGGTTTACAATGAGCAGTTCTTC. Translating gives CASSYRTSGRVYNEQFF.

Here the CDR3 reads CASSEGLAGGPRTDTQYF. The DNA of the CDR3 is TGTGCCAGCAGTGAAGGACTAGCGGGGGGGCCTAGGACAGATACGCAGTATTTT. V gene TRBV6-1 combines with J gene TRBJ2-3; 14 bases fit TRBD2. From germline, CDR1 is MNHNS and CDR2 SASEGT. This CDR3 contains 18 residues. V trimming: 1 base; J trimming: 3 bases; junction bases outside the gene matches: 6.

The chain combines TRBV27 with TRBJ2-7; 9 bases fit TRBD1. The CDR3 consists of 15 residues. Trimming at V came to 2 bases and at J to 7 bases, leaving 9 bases not matched to a gene. Germline V gene sequence: CDR1 MNHEY, CDR2 SMNVEV (reference sequence). In nucleotides, the CDR3 is TGTGCCAGCAGTTTAATGGGACAGGGTCTTGAAGAGCAGTACTTC. This codes for CASSLMGQGLEEQYF.

The chain employs TRBV7-9 and TRBJ2-7; maybe TRBD2 (6 bases). Germline V gene data show CDR1 as SEHNR and CDR2 as FQNEAQ (reference sequence). This CDR3 spans 14 amino acids. V gave up 5 bases and J gave up 4 bases, with 15 bases separating them. The CDR3 reads CASSPPAGGYEQYF. CDR3 DNA sequence: TGTGCCAGCAGCCCCCCCGCCGGGGGTTACGAGCAGTACTTC.

The chain carries TRBV27 and TRBJ1-2, with no clear D. The CDR3 is made up of 12 amino acids. Germline CDR1 MNHEY, CDR2 SMNVEV (reference sequence). V lost 5 bases and J lost 8, with 12 bases in between. This CDR3 reads CASSPIGGGYTF. Written as DNA, the CDR3 is TGTGCCAGCAGTCCTATCGGAGGGGGCTACACCTTC.

The chain combines TRBV29-1 with TRBJ1-3; perhaps TRBD1 as D (6 bases). Germline lookup yields CDR1 SQVTM and CDR2 ANQGSEA. V lost 4 bases and J lost 2, with 9 bases in between. This CDR3 spans 13 amino acids. CDR3 nucleotide sequence: TGCAGCGTTGTCGAGGGGGCTGGAAACACCATATATTTT. Amino acid sequence: CSVVEGAGNTIYF.

V is TRBV27 and J is TRBJ2-7, with TRBD1 identical over 8 bases. V was clipped by 4 bases and J by 5 bases; unmatched bases: 16. Germline values: CDR1 MNHEY, CDR2 SMNVEV (reference sequence). CDR3 length: 17 amino acids. The CDR3: CASSSHTRLQGVDEQYF. In DNA, the CDR3 is TGTGCCAGCAGTTCGCATACCCGGTTACAGGGGGTCGACGAGCAGTACTTC.

The chain is built from TRBV7-2 and TRBJ2-3; D perhaps matches TRBD2 (6 bases). Germline assignment: CDR1 SGHTA and CDR2 FQGNSA. Trimming shortened V by 6 bases and J by 3 bases, and 19 bases separated the two germline ends. This CDR3 spans 16 amino acids. CDR3 sequence (DNA): TGTGCCAGCAGTCGAGGCGGGGCAGGGAGAACAGATACGCAGTATTTT. Translating gives CASSRGGAGRTDTQYF.

This clone was counted once. This rearrangement joins TRBV2 to TRBJ2-7, with TRBD1 matching 10 bases. The J segment lost 6 bases and the V segment lost 7 bases, leaving 3 bases of the junction unmatched. Germline-derived CDR1 and CDR2 are SNHLY and FYNNEI. The CDR3 runs 12 residues. CDR3 in amino acids: CASIGQGGEQYF. In DNA, the CDR3 is TGTGCCAGCATAGGACAGGGGGGCGAGCAGTACTTC. Complete variable domain (other parts from reference TRBV2 and TRBJ2-7): EPEVTQTPSHQVTQMGQEVILRCVPISNHLYFYWYRQILGQKVEFLVSFYNNEISEKSEIFDDQFSVERPDGSNFTLKIRSTKLEDSAMYFCASIGQGGEQYFGPGTRLTVT.

The chain recombines TRBV6-5 with TRBJ1-1; D may be TRBD1 (5 bases). Between the trimmed V and J ends, which lost 7 bases and 5 bases, there was a span of 17 bases. Germline values: CDR1 MNHEY, CDR2 SVGAGI. The CDR3 length is 14 residues. In nucleotides, the CDR3 is TGTGCCAGCACTCCCCCCGGGGGTGGAACTGAAGCTTTCTTT. Translated, it gives CASTPPGGGTEAFF.

V usage is TRBV11-2 and J usage is TRBJ1-2, with D possibly TRBD1 on 5 matching bases. Germline V CDR1 and CDR2: SGHAT, FQNNGV. The CDR3 spans 15 residues. V was clipped by 2 bases and J by 2 bases, with 12 bases between them. CDR3 bases: TGTGCCAGCAGCTTAAGGCAGGGCGCCAACTATGGCTACACCTTC. This sequence encodes CASSLRQGANYGYTF.

This sequence joins TRBV5-1 and TRBJ2-3; D is ambiguous. Germline-derived CDR1 and CDR2 are SGHRS and YFSETQ. The ends were cut back, 4 bases at V and 2 bases at J, with 8 bases in the middle. The CDR3 is 13 residues long. This chain's CDR3 is CASSPATTDTQYF. Written as DNA, the CDR3 is TGCGCCAGCAGCCCCGCTACCACAGATACGCAGTATTTT.

The chain joins TRBV7-6 to TRBJ2-5, with TRBD2 matching over 8 bases. The ends lost 0 bases at V and 0 bases at J; junction bases unmatched: 9. The germline V gene has CDR1 SGHVS and CDR2 FNYEAQ. The CDR3 length is 18 residues. CDR3 in amino acids: CASSLAGGLRGDQETQYF. In DNA, the CDR3 is TGTGCCAGCAGCTTAGCAGGAGGGTTGCGGGGGGACCAAGAGACCCAGTACTTC.

The chain links TRBV5-1 to TRBJ2-1; 11 bases agree with TRBD2. Trimming removed 4 bases from V and 10 bases from J; junction bases left unmatched: 10. This CDR3 comprises 15 residues. The germline V gene encodes CDR1 SGHRS and CDR2 YFSETQ. The CDR3 here is CASSGDITSGGEQFF. The DNA for the CDR3 is TGCGCCAGCAGCGGGGACATAACTAGCGGGGGAGAGCAGTTCTTC.

The chain has TRBV5-8 and TRBJ2-3, with TRBD1 matching over 9 bases. The V gene end was trimmed by 4 bases and the J gene end by 1 base; junction bases not matched to a gene: 1. This CDR3 comprises 14 residues. Per the germline V gene, CDR1 is SGHTS and CDR2 is YDEGEE. The CDR3 region has the DNA TGTGCCAGCAGCCGGGACAGGGGCACAGATACGCAGTATTTT. Its protein is CASSRDRGTDTQYF.

V and J are TRBV5-1 and TRBJ2-5; D uncertain. Germline values: CDR1 SGHRS, CDR2 YFSETQ. The V end lost 0 bases, the J end lost 1 base, and 13 bases lay between the germline ends. The CDR3 is 16 amino acids. The CDR3 here is CASSLAPSSIQETQYF. DNA of the CDR3: TGCGCCAGCAGCTTGGCCCCATCTAGTATCCAAGAGACCCAGTACTTC.